These 8 T cell receptor beta chains originate from one sample sequenced in a study of blood T cell repertoires in COVID-19. Sequencing was performed with immunoSEQ multiplex PCR; in TCRdb, only in-frame clones are kept and a portion is missing. Of about 270,000 clones listed, around nine tenths were seen once; the top ten hold roughly 2.6%. Sequenced sample: PBMCs or T cells enriched from blood (not recorded which). Receptors originate from a woman under 30 who had recovered from COVID-19.

The J gene is TRBJ1-5, the V gene TRBV9, with 10 bases fitting TRBD1. Germline assignment: CDR1 SGDLS and CDR2 YYNGEE. V shed 4 bases and J 6 bases; nucleotides not matched to a gene: 10. The CDR3 consists of 16 residues. CDR3 amino acids: CASSTGTGEASQPQHF. As DNA, the CDR3 is TGTGCCAGCAGCACAGGGACAGGGGAAGCGTCTCAGCCCCAGCATTTT.

This rearrangement joins TRBV29-1 to TRBJ1-1; D is undetermined. The CDR3 sequence is 11 residues long. Germline CDR1 and CDR2: SQVTM and ANQGSEA. In DNA, the CDR3 is TGCACCTCTTGGTGGGGAGATGAAGCTTTCTTT. Protein product: CTSWWGDEAFF.

The gene calls are TRBV2 and TRBJ2-1; TRBD2 is a possible D gene (5 bases). Germline CDR1 and CDR2: SNHLY and FYNNEI. The CDR3 consists of 15 residues. With 7 bases removed from V and 4 bases from J, the gap between germline ends came to 17 bases. CDR3 coding DNA: TGTGCCAGCATACGGGGAATAAGGCGGTACAATGAGCAGTTCTTC. Protein product: CASIRGIRRYNEQFF.

The V gene is TRBV9, the J gene TRBJ2-3, with D possibly being TRBD1 (7 bases). The germline V and J ends were trimmed by 3 bases and 1 base, with 18 bases remaining between them. Germline CDR1 is SGDLS and CDR2 is YYNGEE. This CDR3 is built from 17 residues. The CDR3 DNA follows: TGTGCCAGCAGCGCGATGTTCGGCAGGGGGGGCACAGATACGCAGTATTTT. Translated: CASSAMFGRGGTDTQYF. Based on the CDR3 plus reference TRBV9 and TRBJ2-3, the full variable domain is DSGVTQTPKHLITATGQRVTLRCSPRSGDLSVYWYQQSLDQGLQFLIQYYNGEERAKGNILERFSAQQFPDLHSELNLSSLELGDSALYFCASSAMFGRGGTDTQYFGPGTRLTVL.

The rearrangement uses TRBV29-1 and TRBJ1-2; TRBD1 matches 8 bases. The CDR3 is made up of 16 amino acids. V lost 4 bases to trimming and J lost 1 base; unmatched junction nucleotides: 11. CDR1 and CDR2 from the germline V gene are SQVTM and ANQGSEA. The CDR3 is CSVGEDRVVSNYGYTF. The CDR3 DNA is TGCAGCGTTGGAGAGGACAGGGTAGTTAGTAACTATGGCTACACCTTC.

V is TRBV5-1 and J is TRBJ2-7, with TRBD2 matching over 8 bases. Trimming cost V 4 bases and J 3 bases; bases outside gene matches: 15. CDR1 and CDR2 from the germline V gene are SGHRS and YFSETQ. The CDR3 is 17 residues long. CDR3 DNA sequence: TGCGCCAGCAGCCCGCTAGCGGGTACAGGTTGGGACTACGAGCAGTACTTC. This translates into CASSPLAGTGWDYEQYF.

The gene calls are TRBV11-2 and TRBJ2-5, with 7 bases aligning to TRBD2. Germline CDR1 SGHAT, CDR2 FQNNGV. V lost 5 bases, J lost 4 bases, and 13 bases stayed unmatched. CDR3 length: 16 residues. The CDR3 region is CASSPLAANMGETQYF. In nucleotides, the CDR3 is TGTGCCAGCAGCCCCCTAGCGGCTAATATGGGAGAGACCCAGTACTTC.

CDR3 sequence (DNA): TGTGCCAGCAGCTTAGGGGAGACAGGGACCAATTCACCCCTCCACTTT. As protein: CASSLGETGTNSPLHF. This chain links TRBV11-3 with TRBJ1-6; 7 nucleotides match TRBD1. Germline CDR1 SGHNT, CDR2 YENEEA. The junction had 7 bases not matched to a gene; V was cut back by 1 base and J by 7 bases. This CDR3 spans 16 amino acids.